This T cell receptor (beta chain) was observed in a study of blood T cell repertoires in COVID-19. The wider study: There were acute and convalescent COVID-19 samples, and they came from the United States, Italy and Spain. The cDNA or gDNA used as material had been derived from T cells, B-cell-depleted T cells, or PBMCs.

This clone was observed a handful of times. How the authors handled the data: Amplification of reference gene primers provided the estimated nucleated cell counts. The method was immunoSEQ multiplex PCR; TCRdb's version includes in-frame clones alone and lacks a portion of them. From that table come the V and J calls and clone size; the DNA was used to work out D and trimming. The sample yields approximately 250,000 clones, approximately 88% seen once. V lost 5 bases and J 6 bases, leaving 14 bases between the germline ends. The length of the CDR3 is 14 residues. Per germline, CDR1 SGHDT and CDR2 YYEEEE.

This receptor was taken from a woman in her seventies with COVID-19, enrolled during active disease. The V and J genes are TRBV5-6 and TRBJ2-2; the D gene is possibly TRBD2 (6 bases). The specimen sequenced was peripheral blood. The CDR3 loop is CASSPIGSPGELFF. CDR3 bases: TGTGCCAGCAGTCCAATCGGGAGCCCCGGGGAGCTGTTTTTT. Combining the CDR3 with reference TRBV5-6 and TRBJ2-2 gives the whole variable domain DAGVTQSPTHLIKTRGQQVTLRCSPKSGHDTVSWYQQALGQGPQFIFQYYEEEERQRGNFPDRFSGHQFPNYSSELNVNALLLGDSALYLCASSPIGSPGELFFGEGSRLTVL.